The 14 T cell receptor beta chains below were found in one sample sequenced in a study of blood T cell repertoires in COVID-19. Repertoires were generated with immunoSEQ multiplex PCR, while TCRdb's copy carries only in-frame clones and drops some. Of 110,000 to 150,000 clones in the sample, roughly 80% were seen once. The sample consisted of PBMCs or T cells enriched from blood (not recorded which). The source is a woman between 50 and 59 years old who had recovered from COVID-19.

The genes are TRBV5-1 and TRBJ1-5, with TRBD1 identical over 8 bases. Germline V gene data show CDR1 as SGHRS and CDR2 as YFSETQ. CDR3 length: 15 residues. J was trimmed by 1 base and V by 4 bases; bases with no gene match: 4. The CDR3 coding sequence is TGCGCCAGCAGCGCCCGGGACAGGAGCAATCAGCCCCAGCATTTT. Translated, it gives CASSARDRSNQPQHF.

This clone came up a few times. V is TRBV18 and J is TRBJ2-5; 13 bases match TRBD2. This CDR3 has 17 residues. CDR1 KGHSH and CDR2 LQKENI come from the germline V gene. The V gene end was trimmed by 4 bases and the J gene end by 3 bases; junction bases not matched to a gene: 8. The CDR3, as DNA: TGTGCCAGCTCACTAAACTTTGGACTAGCGGGGGAAGAGACCCAGTACTTC. It codes for CASSLNFGLAGEETQYF.

This clone was recorded once. The rearrangement uses TRBV28 and TRBJ1-2; D is undetermined. CDR1 MDHEN and CDR2 SYDVKM come from the germline V gene. Deletions cut 8 bases from V and 4 bases from J, with 14 bases between. CDR3 length: 13 amino acids. The CDR3 DNA is TGTGCCAGCTTATCTGGCGGCAGCTATGGCTACACCTTC. Its translation: CASLSGGSYGYTF.

This clone occurred many times. The chain links TRBV28 to TRBJ1-1; D is ambiguous. The CDR3 contains 15 residues. V shed 4 bases and J shed 2 bases, with 14 bases lying between them. Germline CDR1 is MDHEN and CDR2 is SYDVKM. The CDR3: CASSSIGDGNTEAFF. The CDR3, as DNA: TGTGCCAGCAGTTCTATTGGAGACGGTAACACTGAAGCTTTCTTT.

The V and J genes are TRBV6-5 and TRBJ1-3; D unclear. The V and J ends lost 6 bases and 2 bases respectively, with 8 bases between them. Germline values: CDR1 MNHEY, CDR2 SVGAGI. CDR3 length equals 13 residues. The CDR3 nucleotides read TGTGCCAGCAGGCAGGTGACTGGAAACACCATATATTTT. Translated: CASRQVTGNTIYF.

The chain uses TRBV9 and TRBJ2-5; 8 bases map to TRBD2. Germline V gene lookup returns CDR1 SGDLS and CDR2 YYNGEE. The CDR3 consists of 15 residues. After removal of 4 bases from V and 1 base from J, the junction contained 6 bases not matched to a gene. The CDR3, as DNA: TGTGCCAGCAGCCCGACTAGCGCCCCCCAAGAGACCCAGTACTTC. Residues: CASSPTSAPQETQYF.

The rearrangement joins TRBV3-1 (or the pseudogene TRBV3-2) to TRBJ2-7, with D unresolved. The germline V gene encodes CDR1 LGHDT and CDR2 YNNKEL (reference sequence). V dropped 1 base and J dropped 2 bases, with 3 bases sitting between them. CDR3 size: 12 residues. The CDR3 region has the DNA TGTGCCAGCAGCCAAGGGCCCTACGAGCAGTACGTC. This codes for CASSQGPYEQYV.

This clone showed up just once. The chain combines TRBV5-1 with TRBJ2-7; D may be TRBD2 (6 bases). CDR1 is SGHRS and CDR2 is YFSETQ in the germline V gene. With 0 bases removed from V and 2 bases from J, the gap between germline ends came to 12 bases. CDR3 length equals 15 residues. The CDR3 here is CASSLVGASAYEQYF. The CDR3 DNA reads as TGCGCCAGCAGCTTGGTGGGTGCTAGCGCCTACGAGCAGTACTTC.

This clone occurred a few times. The chain links TRBV18 to TRBJ2-7, with D perhaps TRBD1 (5 bases). The V end was cut by 6 bases, the J end by 9 bases, with 24 bases between. Germline assignment: CDR1 KGHSH and CDR2 LQKENI. The CDR3 sequence is 15 residues long. DNA of the CDR3: TGTGCCAGCTCGCAAACAGGTTTGTCGTTACGAGGGCAGTACTTC. Protein sequence: CASSQTGLSLRGQYF.

This sequence joins TRBV6-5 and TRBJ1-2; no clear D gene. Germline CDR1 is MNHEY and CDR2 is SVGAGI. This CDR3 has 14 residues. The ends were cut back, 4 bases at V and 8 bases at J, with 17 bases in the middle. The CDR3 DNA sequence: TGTGCCAGCAGTTCGCGCGAATTCACGCGGGGCTACACCTTC. Encoded protein: CASSSREFTRGYTF.

V and J are TRBV11-1 and TRBJ2-1; 9 nucleotides agree with TRBD2. The germline gives CDR1 SGHAT, CDR2 FQDESV (reference sequence). The J segment lost 5 bases and the V segment lost 2 bases, leaving 7 bases of the junction unmatched. CDR3 size: 16 residues. As DNA, the CDR3 is TGTGCCAGCAGCTTAAGTAGCGGGGGCGGCCACAATGAGCAGTTCTTC. Its protein is CASSLSSGGGHNEQFF. Together with reference TRBV11-1 and TRBJ2-1, the CDR3 gives the full variable domain: EAEVAQSPRYKITEKSQAVAFWCDPISGHATLYWYRQILGQGPELLVQFQDESVVDDSQLPKDRFSAERLKGVDSTLKIQPAELGDSAMYLCASSLSSGGGHNEQFFGPGTRLTVL.

This clone came up a few times. A much larger clonotype is one base distant, so this may be a read error. This specimen includes other DNA sequences encoding the same CDR3. Here the CDR3 reads CASSLDRNTEAFF. For the CDR3, the DNA is TGTGCCAGCAGCTTGGACAGGAACACTGAAGCTTTCTTT. This chain connects TRBV5-6 to TRBJ1-1; D ambiguous. V lost 0 bases, J lost 1 base, and 4 bases lay in between. The CDR3 is 13 amino acids. CDR1 and CDR2 from the germline V gene are SGHDT and YYEEEE.

The rearrangement uses TRBV24-1 and TRBJ2-5; the D gene is possibly TRBD1 (5 bases). The CDR3 loop spans 13 amino acids. Germline V gene data show CDR1 as KGHDR and CDR2 as SFDVKD. Deletions cut 4 bases from V and 1 base from J, with 6 bases between. CDR3 DNA: TGTGCCACCAGTGACAGGGCCCAAGAGACCCAGTACTTC. Its translation is CATSDRAQETQYF.

V and J are TRBV28 and TRBJ1-1; a possible D gene is TRBD1 (6 bases). The ends were cut back, 6 bases at V and 10 bases at J, with 15 bases in the middle. Per the germline V gene, CDR1 is MDHEN and CDR2 is SYDVKM. This CDR3 is built from 12 residues. CDR3 residues: CASSTYRDVAFF. DNA for the CDR3: TGTGCCAGCAGCACGTACAGGGATGTAGCTTTCTTT.